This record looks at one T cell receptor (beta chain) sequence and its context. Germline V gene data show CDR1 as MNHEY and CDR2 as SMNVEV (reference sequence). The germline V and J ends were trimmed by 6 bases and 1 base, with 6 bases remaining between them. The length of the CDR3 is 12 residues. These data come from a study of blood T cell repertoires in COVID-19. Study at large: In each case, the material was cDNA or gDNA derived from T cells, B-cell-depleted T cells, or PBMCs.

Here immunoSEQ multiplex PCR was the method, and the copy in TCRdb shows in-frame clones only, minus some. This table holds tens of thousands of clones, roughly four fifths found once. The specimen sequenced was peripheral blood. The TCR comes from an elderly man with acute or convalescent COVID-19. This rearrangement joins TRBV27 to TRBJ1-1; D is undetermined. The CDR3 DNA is TGTGCCAGCAGCCTCGGGAACACTGAAGCTTTCTTT. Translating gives CASSLGNTEAFF.